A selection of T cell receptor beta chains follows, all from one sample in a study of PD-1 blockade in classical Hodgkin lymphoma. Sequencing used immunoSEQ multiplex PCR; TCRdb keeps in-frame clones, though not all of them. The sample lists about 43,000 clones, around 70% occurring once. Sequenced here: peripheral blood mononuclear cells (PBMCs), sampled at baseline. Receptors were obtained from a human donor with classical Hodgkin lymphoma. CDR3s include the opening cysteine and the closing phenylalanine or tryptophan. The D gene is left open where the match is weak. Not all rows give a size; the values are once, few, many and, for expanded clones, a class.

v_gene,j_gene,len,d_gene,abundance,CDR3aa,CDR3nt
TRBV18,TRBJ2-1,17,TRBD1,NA,CASSPPKQGASYNEQFF,TGTGCCAGCTCACCACCTAAACAGGGGGCCTCCTACAATGAGCAGTTCTTC
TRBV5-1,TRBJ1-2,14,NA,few,CASSLGWGGYGYTF,TGCGCCAGCAGCTTGGGTTGGGGCGGCTACGGCTACACCTTC
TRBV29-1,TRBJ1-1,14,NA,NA,CSVDSGHLNTEAFF,TGCAGCGTTGACTCGGGACACCTTAACACTGAAGCTTTCTTT
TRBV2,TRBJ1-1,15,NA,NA,CASSFRGPGRTEAFF,TGTGCCAGCAGTTTCCGGGGCCCGGGGAGGACTGAAGCTTTCTTT
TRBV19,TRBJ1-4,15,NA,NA,CASSILGSTNEKLFF,TGTGCCAGTAGTATACTCGGGTCCACTAATGAAAAACTGTTTTTT
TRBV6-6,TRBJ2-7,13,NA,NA,CASSYSRGHEQYF,TGTGCCAGCAGTTACTCGAGAGGTCACGAGCAGTACTTC
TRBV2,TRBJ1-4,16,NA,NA,CASSSPGEATNEKLFF,TGTGCCAGCAGTTCCCCCGGGGAGGCAACTAATGAAAAACTGTTTTTT
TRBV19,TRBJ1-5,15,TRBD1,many,CASSSPGGWDQPQHF,TGTGCCAGTAGCAGTCCAGGGGGCTGGGATCAGCCCCAGCATTTT
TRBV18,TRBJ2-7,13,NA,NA,CASSPEQLYEQYF,TGTGCCAGCTCACCGGAACAGCTCTACGAGCAGTACTTC
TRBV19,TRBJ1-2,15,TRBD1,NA,CASKRPGQAYYGYTF,TGTGCCTCTAAACGGCCCGGACAGGCCTACTATGGCTACACCTTC
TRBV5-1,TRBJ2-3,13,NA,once,CASSGWIRDTQYF,TGCGCCAGCAGCGGGTGGATAAGGGATACGCAGTATTTT
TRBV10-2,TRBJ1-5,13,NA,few,CASRGVSNQPQHF,TGCGCCAGCAGGGGGGTCAGCAATCAGCCCCAGCATTTT
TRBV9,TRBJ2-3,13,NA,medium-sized,CASQGPSTDTQYF,TGTGCCAGCCAGGGTCCTAGCACAGATACGCAGTATTTT
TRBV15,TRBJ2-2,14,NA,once,CATSRDSSTGELFF,TGTGCCACCAGCAGAGATTCCAGCACCGGGGAGCTGTTTTTT
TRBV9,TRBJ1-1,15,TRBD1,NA,CASSAQGQGITEAFF,TGTGCCAGCAGCGCCCAAGGACAGGGGATCACTGAAGCTTTCTTT
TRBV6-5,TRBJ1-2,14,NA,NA,CASSYSKAGDGYTF,TGTGCCAGCAGTTACTCGAAGGCAGGGGATGGCTACACCTTC
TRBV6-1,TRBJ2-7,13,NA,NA,CASSLRQLYEQYF,TGTGCCAGCAGCTTACGACAGCTCTACGAGCAGTACTTC
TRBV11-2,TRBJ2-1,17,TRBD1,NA,CASSLVLTGVSYNEQFF,TGTGCCAGCAGCTTAGTCCTTACAGGGGTTTCCTACAATGAGCAGTTCTTC
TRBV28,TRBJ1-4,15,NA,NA,CASNKQGRGGEKLFF,TGTGCCAGCAACAAACAGGGTCGCGGAGGTGAAAAACTGTTTTTT
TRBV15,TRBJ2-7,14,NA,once,CATSPTGYSYEQYF,TGTGCCACCAGCCCAACAGGGTACTCCTACGAGCAGTACTTC
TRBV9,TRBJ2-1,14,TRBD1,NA,CASSDGTGINEQFF,TGTGCCAGCAGCGACGGGACAGGAATCAATGAGCAGTTCTTC
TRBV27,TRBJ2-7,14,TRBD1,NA,CASSFDRGAYEQYF,TGTGCCAGCAGTTTTGACAGGGGGGCCTACGAGCAGTACTTC
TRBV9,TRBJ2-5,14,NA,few,CASSPYTGVETQYF,TGTGCCAGCAGCCCCTATACGGGGGTAGAGACCCAGTACTTC
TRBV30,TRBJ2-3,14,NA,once,CAWRLVGVKDTQYF,TGTGCCTGGAGGTTAGTTGGTGTTAAAGATACGCAGTATTTT
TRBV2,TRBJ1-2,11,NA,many,CASSYDRNYTF,TGTGCCAGCAGCTATGACAGAAATTACACCTTC
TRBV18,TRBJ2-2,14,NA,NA,CASSPTGSGGELFF,TGTGCCAGCTCACCAACAGGGTCGGGCGGGGAGCTGTTTTTT
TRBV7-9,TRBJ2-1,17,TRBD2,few,CASSSSEKRENKNEQFF,TGTGCCAGCAGCTCTTCAGAGAAGCGGGAGAACAAGAATGAGCAGTTCTTC
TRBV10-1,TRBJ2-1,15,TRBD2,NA,CASSDGLAGFNEQFF,TGCGCCAGCAGTGATGGCCTAGCGGGGTTCAATGAGCAGTTCTTC
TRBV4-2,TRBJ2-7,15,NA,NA,CASSQEGRLFYEQYF,TGTGCCAGCAGCCAAGAGGGCAGACTCTTTTACGAGCAGTACTTC
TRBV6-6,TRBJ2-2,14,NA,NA,CASSYSPFTGELFF,TGTGCCAGCAGTTACAGCCCATTTACCGGGGAGCTGTTTTTT
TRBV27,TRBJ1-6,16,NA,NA,CASSLSGRPFSSPLHF,TGTGCCAGCAGTTTATCCGGACGGCCATTTAGCTCACCCCTCCACTTT
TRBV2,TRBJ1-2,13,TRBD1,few,CASSVRDREGYTF,TGTGCCAGCAGTGTTCGAGACAGGGAAGGCTACACCTTC
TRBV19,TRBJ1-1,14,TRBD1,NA,CASSIHRGGTEAFF,TGTGCCAGTAGTATCCACAGGGGAGGCACTGAAGCTTTCTTT
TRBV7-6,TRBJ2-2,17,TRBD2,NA,CASSFGTSGGYTGELFF,TGTGCCAGCAGCTTCGGGACTAGCGGGGGTTACACCGGGGAGCTGTTTTTT
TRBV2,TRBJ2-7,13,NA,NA,CASREGGAYEQYF,TGTGCCAGCAGGGAGGGGGGTGCCTACGAGCAGTACTTC
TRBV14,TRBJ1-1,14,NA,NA,CASSQAEVRGEAFF,TGTGCCAGCAGCCAAGCGGAGGTGCGGGGCGAAGCTTTCTTT
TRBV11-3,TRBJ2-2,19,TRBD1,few,CASSLDPIWQGAYTGELFF,TGTGCCAGCAGCTTAGATCCCATCTGGCAGGGGGCTTACACCGGGGAGCTGTTTTTT
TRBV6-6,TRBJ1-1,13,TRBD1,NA,CASSRTGGPEAFF,TGTGCCAGCAGTAGGACAGGGGGCCCTGAAGCTTTCTTT
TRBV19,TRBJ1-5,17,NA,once,CASSIEIRRDSNQPQHF,TGTGCCAGTAGTATAGAGATTAGGCGGGACAGCAATCAGCCCCAGCATTTT
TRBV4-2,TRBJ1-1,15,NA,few,CASSQDVGVNTEAFF,TGTGCCAGCAGCCAAGATGTAGGGGTGAACACTGAAGCTTTCTTT